This TCR beta chain was obtained from a study of Graves' ophthalmopathy and Graves' hyperthyroidism. Study at large: Investigators collected peripheral blood at initial diagnosis, before any treatment was given.

Study conclusions and caveats: Most thyroid clonotypes with frequency above 0.001 were detected in blood too. Separation of ophthalmopathy from stable hyperthyroidism was achieved by a 13-signature model, at approximately 88% sensitivity and roughly 77% specificity.

Amplified TCR beta CDR3 regions were obtained using RNA transcripts as template. Second-round multiplex PCR came after first-round RT-PCR with HTBI primers. TCRdb re-called the multiplex PCR reads through MiXCR, storing one row per CDR3 protein. Of 650,000 to 800,000 distinct CDR3 sequences listed, roughly two fifths are singletons. This CDR3 has 14 residues. The V end was cut by 5 bases, the J end by 0 bases, with 11 bases between. Germline CDR1 reads SGHVS; CDR2 reads FNYEAQ. A few counts support this clonotype. No antigen is known for it. The specimen sequenced was peripheral blood. This chain joins TRBV7-6 and TRBJ2-7, with D possibly TRBD2 on 6 matching bases. This sequence was found in an adult man with Graves' ophthalmopathy. Written as DNA, the CDR3 is TGTGCCAGCAGCGGGGGGACGGACTCCTACGAGCAGTACTTC. It yields the protein CASSGGTDSYEQYF. Drawing the rest from reference TRBV7-6 and TRBJ2-7, the complete variable domain is GAGVSQSPRYKVTKRGQDVALRCDPISGHVSLYWYRQALGQGPEFLTYFNYEAQQDKSGLPNDRFSAERPEGSISTLTIQRTEQRDSAMYRCASSGGTDSYEQYFGPGTRLTVT.